The 15 T cell receptor beta chains reported below all come from one sample, sequenced in a study of cytomegalovirus exposure and HLA in healthy donors. Vbeta (60) and Jbeta (13) primers were used in the PCR. Method: immunoSEQ multiplex PCR; TCRdb's copy keeps in-frame clones and lacks some. This table has around 99,000 clones, roughly 71% appearing once. The sample consisted of PBMCs. Every receptor here comes from a woman between 65 and 79 years old in good health and CMV-seropositive.

The chain is built from TRBV27 and TRBJ1-2; 12 nucleotides line up with TRBD1. The ends lost 5 bases at V and 6 bases at J; junction bases unmatched: 7. The CDR3 has 15 amino acids. Germline values: CDR1 MNHEY, CDR2 SMNVEV (reference sequence). Here the CDR3 reads CASSPQGQGADGYTF. In DNA form, the CDR3 reads TGTGCCAGCAGTCCTCAGGGACAGGGGGCTGATGGCTACACCTTC.

V gene TRBV6-5 combines with J gene TRBJ2-2, with D unclear. The V end was cut by 7 bases, the J end by 0 bases, with 9 bases between. Germline loops: CDR1 MNHEY, CDR2 SVGAGI. There are 14 residues in the CDR3. The CDR3 region has the DNA TGTGCCAGCATGCGGCAGTCGAACACCGGGGAGCTGTTTTTT. It is translated as CASMRQSNTGELFF.

The J gene is TRBJ1-2, the V gene TRBV2; D is unclear. CDR3 length: 12 amino acids. The germline V gene encodes CDR1 SNHLY and CDR2 FYNNEI. Trimming removed 5 bases from V and 6 bases from J, with 10 bases in between. CDR3 sequence reads: CASSKRADGYTF. The CDR3 DNA reads as TGTGCCAGCAGTAAGAGGGCAGATGGCTACACCTTC.

The chain combines TRBV4-3 with TRBJ2-2, with D hard to call. The CDR3 has 12 amino acids. CDR1 and CDR2 from the germline V gene are LGHNA and YSLEER. V was trimmed by 3 bases and J by 3 bases, leaving 2 bases between them. The CDR3 loop is CASSHDTGELFF. The CDR3 DNA reads as TGCGCCAGCAGCCACGACACCGGGGAGCTGTTTTTT.

This sequence joins TRBV6-1 and TRBJ1-4; TRBD1 agrees at 10 bases. V was clipped by 7 bases and J by 8 bases; unmatched bases: 7. From germline, CDR1 is MNHNS and CDR2 SASEGT. CDR3 length: 14 amino acids. In nucleotides, the CDR3 is TGTGCCAGCACTCCGGGACAGGGGAAAGAAAAACTGTTTTTT. It specifies CASTPGQGKEKLFF.

J is TRBJ2-7 and V is TRBV5-1; TRBD1 agrees at 9 bases. V trimming: 4 bases; J trimming: 4 bases; junction bases outside the gene matches: 6. The CDR3 totals 14 residues. Germline loops: CDR1 SGHRS, CDR2 YFSETQ. The CDR3: CASSPTGGMYEQYF. The CDR3 DNA sequence: TGCGCCAGCAGCCCGACAGGGGGTATGTACGAGCAGTACTTC.

This clone was recorded a few times. The chain is built from TRBV5-1 and TRBJ1-1; D unresolved. V was trimmed by 6 bases and J by 1 base, leaving 13 bases between them. The germline gives CDR1 SGHRS, CDR2 YFSETQ. There are 14 residues in the CDR3. This chain's CDR3 is CASTYGDSNTEAFF. CDR3 sequence (DNA): TGCGCCAGCACTTACGGAGATTCGAACACTGAAGCTTTCTTT.

The chain links TRBV5-1 to TRBJ1-1, with 12 bases lining up with TRBD1. V lost 4 bases, J lost 4 bases, and 5 bases stayed unmatched. The CDR3 is 15 residues long. The germline V gene encodes CDR1 SGHRS and CDR2 YFSETQ. The CDR3 DNA sequence: TGCGCCAGCAGCGGGACAGGGGGCGACGGCACTGAAGCTTTCTTT. As protein: CASSGTGGDGTEAFF.

The V gene is TRBV19, the J gene TRBJ1-4; no definite D call. CDR1 LNHDA and CDR2 SQIVND come from the germline V gene (reference sequence). CDR3 length: 14 residues. V lost 5 bases and J 6 bases, leaving 13 bases between the germline ends. The CDR3 is CASSLNRDYEKLFF. In nucleotides, the CDR3 is TGTGCCAGTAGTTTAAACCGGGATTATGAAAAACTGTTTTTT.

The V gene is TRBV4-2, the J gene TRBJ1-4, with 8 bases that match TRBD1. V shed 0 bases and J 7 bases; nucleotides not matched to a gene: 16. Germline-derived CDR1 and CDR2 are LGHNA and YNFKEQ. This CDR3 spans 19 amino acids. CDR3 protein: CASSQEGAGGLYDSEKLFF. As DNA, the CDR3 is TGTGCCAGCAGCCAAGAAGGAGCAGGGGGCTTATATGACAGTGAAAAACTGTTTTTT.

The chain employs TRBV7-9 and TRBJ2-1; 8 bases align to TRBD2. Trimming took 1 base from V and 7 from J; bases not matched to a gene: 9. CDR1 and CDR2 from the germline V gene are SEHNR and FQNEAQ (reference sequence). This CDR3 is 16 amino acids long. CDR3 residues: CASSLGGGGPRNEQFF. DNA for the CDR3: TGTGCCAGCAGCTTAGGCGGCGGGGGGCCTAGAAATGAGCAGTTCTTC.

In DNA, the CDR3 is TGCGCCAGCAGCCAAGCTAGCGGGGGGGCCTACAATGAGCAGTTCTTC. Its protein product is CASSQASGGAYNEQFF. This chain links TRBV4-3 with TRBJ2-1; 12 nucleotides agree with TRBD2. There are 16 residues in the CDR3. Trimming removed 1 base from V and 2 bases from J; junction bases left unmatched: 0. The germline V gene has CDR1 LGHNA and CDR2 YSLEER.

V usage is TRBV10-3 and J usage is TRBJ2-3; 9 nucleotides align to TRBD1. CDR3 length: 15 residues. Germline V CDR1 and CDR2: ENHRY, SYGVKD. V shed 3 bases and J 2 bases; nucleotides not matched to a gene: 3. The CDR3 region has the DNA TGTGCCATCAGTGAACAGGGGGCCGTCACAGATACGCAGTATTTT. Amino acids: CAISEQGAVTDTQYF.

The table lists this clone with a few counts. V usage is TRBV6-5 and J usage is TRBJ1-2, with D perhaps matching TRBD1 (5 bases). This CDR3 comprises 14 residues. The germline CDR1 and CDR2 sequences are MNHEY and SVGAGI. V lost 6 bases to trimming and J lost 1 base, with 12 bases between them. The CDR3 here is CASSRDFLNYGYTF. The CDR3 bases are TGTGCCAGCAGCAGGGACTTCCTTAACTATGGCTACACCTTC.

The chain combines TRBV4-2 with TRBJ1-6; no reliable D call. CDR3 length: 16 amino acids. Germline values: CDR1 LGHNA, CDR2 YNFKEQ. Trimming shortened V by 0 bases and J by 3 bases, and 9 bases separated the two germline ends. In nucleotides, the CDR3 is TGTGCCAGCAGCCAAGATTTGGCAGACTATAATTCACCCCTCCACTTT. This encodes CASSQDLADYNSPLHF.